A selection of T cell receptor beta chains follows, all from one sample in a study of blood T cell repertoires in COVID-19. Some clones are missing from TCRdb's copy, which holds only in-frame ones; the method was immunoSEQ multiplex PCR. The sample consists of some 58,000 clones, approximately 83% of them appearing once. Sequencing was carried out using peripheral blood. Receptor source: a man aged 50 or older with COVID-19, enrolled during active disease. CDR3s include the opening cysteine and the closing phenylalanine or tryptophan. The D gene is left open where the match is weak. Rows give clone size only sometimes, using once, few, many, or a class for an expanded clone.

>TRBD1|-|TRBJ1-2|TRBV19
TGTGCCAGTAGTTTCTTCCGGACAGGGCTTGATGGCTACACCTTC
CASSFFRTGLDGYTF
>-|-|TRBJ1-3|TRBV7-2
TGTGCCAGCAGCTTAGGCCGGGGAAACACCATATATTTT
CASSLGRGNTIYF
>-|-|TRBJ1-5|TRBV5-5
TGTGCCAGCAGCTTGGTCTACGGGGATCAGCCCCAGCATTTT
CASSLVYGDQPQHF
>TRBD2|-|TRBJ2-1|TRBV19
TGTGCCAGTAGTATTAGGGCGGGAGCTTACAATGAGCAGTTCTTC
CASSIRAGAYNEQFF
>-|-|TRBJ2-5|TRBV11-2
TGTGCCAGCAGCTTTGGTAGTAAAGAGACCCAGTACTTC
CASSFGSKETQYF
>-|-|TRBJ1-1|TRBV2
TGTGCCAGCACCCCCGAGAGAGGGCGAGGGACTGAAGCTTTCTTT
CASTPERGRGTEAFF
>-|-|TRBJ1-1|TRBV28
TGTGCCAGCAGTTTTCGGAACACTGAAGCTTTCTTT
CASSFRNTEAFF
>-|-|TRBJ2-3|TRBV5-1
TGCGCCAGCAGCTACTACTCTAGCCTACGCGGAAATGCACTTGCAGATACGCAGTATTTT
CASSYYSSLRGNALADTQYF
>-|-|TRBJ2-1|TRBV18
TGTGCCAGCTCACCAACTGATGAGCAGTTCTTC
CASSPTDEQFF
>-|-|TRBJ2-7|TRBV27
TGTGCCAGCAGTTTAGGATCCAGGGGCGGGCTGGGGCAGTACTTC
CASSLGSRGGLGQYF
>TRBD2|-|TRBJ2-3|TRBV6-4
TGTGCCAGCAGTGACCAAGCGGGAGGGCCAGATACGCAGTATTTT
CASSDQAGGPDTQYF
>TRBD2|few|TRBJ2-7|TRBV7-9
TGTGCCAGCAGCTGGACTAGCGGGACTGGCGAGCAGTACTTC
CASSWTSGTGEQYF
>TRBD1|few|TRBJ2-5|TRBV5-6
TGTGCCAGCAGCTTGGCCAACAGGGGAGAGACCCAGTACTTC
CASSLANRGETQYF
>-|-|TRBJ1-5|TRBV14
TGTGCCAGCAGCCAAGGAGAGGGAACCCAGCCCCAGCATTTT
CASSQGEGTQPQHF
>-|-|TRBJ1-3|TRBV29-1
TGCAGCGCTTCGACAGCGACTGGAAACACCATATATTTT
CSASTATGNTIYF
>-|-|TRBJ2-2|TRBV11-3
TGTGCCAGCAGCTTAAGAGAAACCGGGGAGCTGTTTTTT
CASSLRETGELFF
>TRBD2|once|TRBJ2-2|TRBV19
TGTGCCAGTATCGGGGGACTAAGCGGTAACACCGGGGAGCTGTTTTTT
CASIGGLSGNTGELFF
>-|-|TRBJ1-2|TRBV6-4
TGTGCCAGCAGTGAACAGGCAGGGGTAGATGGCTACACCTTC
CASSEQAGVDGYTF
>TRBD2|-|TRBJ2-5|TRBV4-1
TGCGCCAGCAGCCAAGTATCTTCTAGCGGGACCCCAGAGACCCAGTACTTC
CASSQVSSSGTPETQYF
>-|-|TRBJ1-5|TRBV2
TGTGCCAGCAGAGCCCAACAGGTTTCCAATCAGCCCCAGCATTTT
CASRAQQVSNQPQHF
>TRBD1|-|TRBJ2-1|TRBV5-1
TGCGCCAGCAGCGCCCCCGACAGGGGATCACAGAATGAGCAGTTCTTC
CASSAPDRGSQNEQFF
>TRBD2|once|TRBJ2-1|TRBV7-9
TGTGCCAGCAGCTTCGGGACTAGCGGGTACAATGAGCAGTTCTTC
CASSFGTSGYNEQFF